The TCR beta chain described here comes from a study of T-cell memory formation after mild COVID-19. Study-wide context: The TCR clusters were mostly specific to one donor.

This clonotype was counted between two and nine times. There are 16 residues in the CDR3. Trimming removed 0 bases from V and 6 bases from J; junction bases left unmatched: 11. CDR1 LGHNA and CDR2 YNFKEQ come from the germline V gene. Employing constant-segment primers, 5'RACE generated TCR alpha and TCR beta cDNA libraries bearing sample barcodes and UMIs. From the 5' RACE reads, TCRdb called clonotypes with MiXCR, one entry per CDR3 protein. This table has under 250,000 distinct CDR3 sequences, around 30% appearing once. The chain combines TRBV4-2 with TRBJ2-7; 7 bases agree with TRBD2. The receptor's source is an adult woman who had mild COVID-19 (a few samples of this study predate the infection). Cell type and time point are not known. The sequenced material came from PBMCs or a T cell subset sorted from them (not recorded which). CDR3 DNA sequence: TGTGCCAGCAGCCAAGATTCCTTCACTAGCGTGAGCGAGCAGTACTTC. It specifies CASSQDSFTSVSEQYF.